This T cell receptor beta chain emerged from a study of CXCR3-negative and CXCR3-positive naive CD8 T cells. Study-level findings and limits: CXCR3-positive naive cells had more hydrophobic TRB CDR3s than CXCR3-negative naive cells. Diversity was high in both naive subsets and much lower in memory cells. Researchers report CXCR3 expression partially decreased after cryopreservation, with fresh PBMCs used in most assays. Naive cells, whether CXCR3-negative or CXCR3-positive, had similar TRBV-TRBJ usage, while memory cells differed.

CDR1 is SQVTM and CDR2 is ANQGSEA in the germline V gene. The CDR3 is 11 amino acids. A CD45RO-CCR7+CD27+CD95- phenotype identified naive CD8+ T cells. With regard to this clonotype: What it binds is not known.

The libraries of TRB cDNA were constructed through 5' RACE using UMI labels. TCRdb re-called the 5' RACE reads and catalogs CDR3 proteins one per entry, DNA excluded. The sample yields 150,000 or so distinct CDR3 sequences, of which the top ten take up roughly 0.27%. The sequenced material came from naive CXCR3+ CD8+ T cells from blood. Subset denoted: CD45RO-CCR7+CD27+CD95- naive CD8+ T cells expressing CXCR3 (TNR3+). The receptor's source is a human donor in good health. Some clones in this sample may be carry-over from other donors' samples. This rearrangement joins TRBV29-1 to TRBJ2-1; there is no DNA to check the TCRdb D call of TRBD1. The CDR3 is CSDRTGNEQFF.